Given below is one TCR beta chain in context. The data are from a study of OX40 agonist ivuxolimab in advanced cancers. Looking at the study overall: A mean age of around 60 years, range roughly 23 to 85, was recorded, and over 65% were male.

Generated by immunoSEQ multiplex PCR, the TCRdb table keeps only in-frame clones and is missing some. The profile shows about 50,000 clones, roughly 85% of them singletons. The receptor comes from an adult with an advanced solid tumor such as melanoma, head and neck, liver or kidney cancer. This material consisted of CD4+ or CD8+ T cells sorted from blood, taken in a trial of the OX40 agonist ivuxolimab.

For the CDR3, the DNA is TGTGCCAGCAGGGGCGCAGGGGTCGACGGGGAGCTGTTTTTT. This encodes CASRGAGVDGELFF. This chain joins TRBV11-2 and TRBJ2-2, with TRBD1 as a possible D gene (6 bases). V was pared by 6 bases and J by 7 bases, with 15 bases between. Per the germline V gene, CDR1 is SGHAT and CDR2 is FQNNGV. There are 14 residues in the CDR3.